This T cell receptor beta chain was captured by sequencing in a study of T cells after yellow fever vaccination. Trimming took off 0 bases at V and 1 base at J, with 11 bases between the two ends. CDR1 is DFQATT, CDR2 SNEGSKA, per germline (reference sequence). CDR3 length: 15 residues. TCRdb called the 5' RACE reads again in MiXCR, with one record for every CDR3 protein. This sample has 150,000 to 200,000 distinct CDR3 sequences, with roughly 6.2% found just once. The receptor was derived from a man aged 18-30 years who received the YFV17D yellow fever vaccine. The gene calls are TRBV20-1 and TRBJ2-3, with D perhaps given as TRBD1 or TRBD2 (5 bases each). The sequencing here drew on CD4+ T cells sorted from PBMCs, taken on the day of the first yellow fever vaccination. The DNA for the CDR3 is TGCAGTGCTAGAGACGGGGACCACCGCACAGATACGCAGTATTTT. Translating it yields CSARDGDHRTDTQYF.